This passage covers 9 T cell receptor beta chains from one sample sequenced in a study of T cells of healthy individuals. TCRdb reprocessed the 5' RACE reads with MiXCR, giving one entry per CDR3 protein. The sample contains 85,000 to 100,000 distinct CDR3 sequences, roughly a sixth of which appear only once. The receptors derive from a human donor in good health.

This clonotype appeared a few times. V and J are TRBV4-3 and TRBJ2-7; TRBD2 might be the D (6 bases). Germline assignment: CDR1 LGHNA and CDR2 YSLEER. There are 16 residues in the CDR3. Trimming took off 1 base at V and 2 bases at J, with 15 bases between the two ends. CDR3 in DNA: TGCGCCAGCAGCCAAGGTCCAGGGAGGTCTCCCTACGAGCAGTACTTC. It translates to CASSQGPGRSPYEQYF.

The genes are TRBV20-1 and TRBJ2-7; TRBD2 might be the D (5 bases). CDR1 and CDR2 (germline): DFQATT, SNEGSKA (reference sequence). The V end was cut by 7 bases, the J end by 2 bases, with 18 bases between. The CDR3 consists of 14 residues. The CDR3 region has the DNA TGCAGTGGTGAGCGGCAAGGGATAACCTACGAGCAGTACTTC. Translating it yields CSGERQGITYEQYF.

This clonotype was seen a handful of times. V gene TRBV18 combines with J gene TRBJ2-1; 10 bases agree with TRBD2. Germline CDR1 is KGHSH and CDR2 is LQKENI. The CDR3 has 17 amino acids. V lost 4 bases to trimming and J lost 3 bases; unmatched junction nucleotides: 9. DNA of the CDR3: TGTGCCAGCTCACGCTACTCTAGCGGGAGTTACTACAATGAGCAGTTCTTC. Translating gives CASSRYSSGSYYNEQFF. The full variable domain, in which reference TRBV18 and TRBJ2-1 provide the parts outside the CDR3, is NAGVMQNPRHLVRRRGQEARLRCSPMKGHSHVYWYRQLPEEGLKFMVYLQKENIIDESGMPKERFSAEFPKEGPSILRIQQVVRGDSAAYFCASSRYSSGSYYNEQFFGPGTRLTVL.

The chain is built from TRBV29-1 and TRBJ2-6, with 7 bases aligning to TRBD1. CDR3 length: 16 amino acids. V lost 6 bases to trimming and J lost 1 base; unmatched junction nucleotides: 9. CDR1 SQVTM and CDR2 ANQGSEA come from the germline V gene. This chain's CDR3 is CSVRDRKDSGANVLTF. The CDR3 bases are TGCAGCGTCCGGGACAGAAAAGATTCTGGGGCCAACGTCCTGACTTTC.

At least ten counts were recorded for this clonotype. The CDR3 coding sequence is TGTGCCAGCAGCGCAGGACAGCACTCCTACGAGCAGTACTTC. Translating it yields CASSAGQHSYEQYF. J is TRBJ2-7 and V is TRBV9, with D tentatively TRBD1 (6 bases). CDR3 size: 14 residues. Germline loops: CDR1 SGDLS, CDR2 YYNGEE. V lost 3 bases and J 0 bases, leaving 10 bases between the germline ends.

The chain recombines TRBV5-1 with TRBJ1-5; the D gene is possibly TRBD1 (6 bases). Trimming removed 5 bases from V and 3 bases from J, with 12 bases in between. CDR1 is SGHRS, CDR2 YFSETQ, per germline. The CDR3 consists of 14 residues. The CDR3 DNA is TGCGCCAGCAGGCCGGGACAACTCAATCAGCCCCAGCATTTT. It codes for CASRPGQLNQPQHF.

This clonotype was counted a few times. The chain combines TRBV9 with TRBJ2-2; D is possibly TRBD1 (8 bases). CDR1 SGDLS and CDR2 YYNGEE come from the germline V gene. Trimming left V 4 bases short and J 6 bases short, with 19 bases between. This CDR3 contains 16 residues. This chain's CDR3 is CASSLGQGREAGELFF. In DNA, the CDR3 is TGTGCCAGCAGCCTAGGACAGGGCCGGGAGGCCGGGGAGCTGTTTTTT.

CDR3 residues: CASKLAGTEAFF. The CDR3 DNA sequence: TGTGCCAGCAAGTTAGCAGGGACAGAAGCTTTCTTT. The chain couples TRBV2 to TRBJ1-1; D possibly corresponds to TRBD1 (6 bases). CDR3 size: 12 residues. Germline CDR1 SNHLY, CDR2 FYNNEI. Deletions cut 7 bases from V and 8 bases from J, with 14 bases between.

The table lists this clonotype with a few counts. The rearrangement joins TRBV20-1 to TRBJ2-1; 12 bases line up with TRBD2. The CDR3 spans 15 residues. Germline V lookup: CDR1 DFQATT, CDR2 SNEGSKA (reference sequence). With 6 bases clipped from V and 10 bases from J, the junction kept 13 bases outside the gene matches. This CDR3 reads CSAGSSGGALGEQFF. DNA for the CDR3: TGCAGTGCGGGCTCTAGCGGGGGGGCCTTAGGAGAGCAGTTCTTC.